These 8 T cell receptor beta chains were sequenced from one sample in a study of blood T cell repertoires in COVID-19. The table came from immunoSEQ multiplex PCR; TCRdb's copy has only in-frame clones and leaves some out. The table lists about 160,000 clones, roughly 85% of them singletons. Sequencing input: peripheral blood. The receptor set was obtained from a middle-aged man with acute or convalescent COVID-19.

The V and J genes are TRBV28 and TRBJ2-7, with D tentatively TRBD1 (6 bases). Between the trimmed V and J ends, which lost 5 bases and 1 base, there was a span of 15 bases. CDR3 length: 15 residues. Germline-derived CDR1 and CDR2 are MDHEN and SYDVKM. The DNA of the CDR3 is TGTGCCAGCAGTCCACAGGGCGGGCATTCCTACGAGCAGTACTTC. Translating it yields CASSPQGGHSYEQYF.

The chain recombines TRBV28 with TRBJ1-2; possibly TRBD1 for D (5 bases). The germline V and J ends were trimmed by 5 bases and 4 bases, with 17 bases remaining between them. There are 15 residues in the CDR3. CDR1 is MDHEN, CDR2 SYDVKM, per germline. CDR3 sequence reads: CASSRAGYPFYGYTF. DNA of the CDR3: TGTGCCAGCAGTCGAGCAGGGTACCCCTTCTATGGCTACACCTTC.

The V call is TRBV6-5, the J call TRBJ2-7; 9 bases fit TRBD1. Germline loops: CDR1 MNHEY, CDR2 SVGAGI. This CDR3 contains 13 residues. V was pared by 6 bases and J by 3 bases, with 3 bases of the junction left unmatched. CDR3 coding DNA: TGTGCCAGCAGAAGGACAGGGGTCTACGAGCAGTACTTC. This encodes CASRRTGVYEQYF.

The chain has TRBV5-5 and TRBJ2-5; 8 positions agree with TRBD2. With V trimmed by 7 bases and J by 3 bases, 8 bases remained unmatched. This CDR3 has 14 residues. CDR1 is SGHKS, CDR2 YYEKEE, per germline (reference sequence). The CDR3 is CASCQLRGEETQYF. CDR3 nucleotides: TGTGCCAGCTGCCAGTTGCGGGGGGAAGAGACCCAGTACTTC.

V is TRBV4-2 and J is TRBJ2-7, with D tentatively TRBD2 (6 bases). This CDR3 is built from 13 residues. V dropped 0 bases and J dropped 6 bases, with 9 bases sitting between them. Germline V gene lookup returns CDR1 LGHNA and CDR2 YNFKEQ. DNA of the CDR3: TGTGCCAGCAGCCAAGAACTAGCTGGCGAGCAGTACTTC. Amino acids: CASSQELAGEQYF.

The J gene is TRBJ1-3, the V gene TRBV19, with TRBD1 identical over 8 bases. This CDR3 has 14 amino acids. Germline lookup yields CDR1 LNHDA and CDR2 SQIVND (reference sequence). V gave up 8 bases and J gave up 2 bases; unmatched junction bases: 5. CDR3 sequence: CASSDRGAGNTIYF. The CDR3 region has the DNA TGTGCCAGTTCCGACAGGGGCGCTGGAAACACCATATATTTT.

CDR3 sequence (DNA): TGTGCCAGCAGTTTTGGGACAGGCAACACCGGGGAGCTGTTTTTT. Translation: CASSFGTGNTGELFF. The genes are TRBV27 and TRBJ2-2; the match to TRBD1 covers 8 bases. The CDR3 loop spans 15 amino acids. J was trimmed by 2 bases and V by 3 bases; bases with no gene match: 2. Germline CDR1 MNHEY, CDR2 SMNVEV (reference sequence).

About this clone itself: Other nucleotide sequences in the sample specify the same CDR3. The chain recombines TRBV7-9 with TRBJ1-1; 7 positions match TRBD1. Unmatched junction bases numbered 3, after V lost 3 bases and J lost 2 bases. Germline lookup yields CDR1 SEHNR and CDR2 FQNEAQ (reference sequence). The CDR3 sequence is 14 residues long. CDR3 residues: CASSLTGSNTEAFF. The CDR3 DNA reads TGTGCCAGCAGCTTGACAGGGTCAAACACTGAAGCTTTCTTT.